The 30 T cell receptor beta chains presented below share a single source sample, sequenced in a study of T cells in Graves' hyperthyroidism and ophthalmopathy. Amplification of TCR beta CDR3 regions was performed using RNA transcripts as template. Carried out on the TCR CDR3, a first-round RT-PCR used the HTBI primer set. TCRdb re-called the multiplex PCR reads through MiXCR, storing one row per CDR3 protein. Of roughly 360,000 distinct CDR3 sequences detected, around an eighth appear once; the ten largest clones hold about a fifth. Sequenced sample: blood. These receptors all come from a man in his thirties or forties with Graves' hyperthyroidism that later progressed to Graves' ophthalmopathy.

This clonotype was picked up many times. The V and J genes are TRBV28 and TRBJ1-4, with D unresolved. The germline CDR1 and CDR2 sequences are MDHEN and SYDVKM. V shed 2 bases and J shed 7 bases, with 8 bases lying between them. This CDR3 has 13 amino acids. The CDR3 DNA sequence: TGTGCCAGCAGTTTAGTGGAGGGTGAAAAACTGTTTTTT. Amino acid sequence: CASSLVEGEKLFF. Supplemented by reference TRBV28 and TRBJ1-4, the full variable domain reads DVKVTQSSRYLVKRTGEKVFLECVQDMDHENMFWYRQDPGLGLRLIYFSYDVKMKEKGDIPEGYSVSREKKERFSLILESASTNQTSMYLCASSLVEGEKLFFGSGTQLSVL.

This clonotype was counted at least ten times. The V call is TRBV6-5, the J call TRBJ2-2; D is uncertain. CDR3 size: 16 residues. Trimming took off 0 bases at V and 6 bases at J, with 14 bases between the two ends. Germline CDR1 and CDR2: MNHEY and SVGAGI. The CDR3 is CASSYSSPVRSGELFF. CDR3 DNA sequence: TGTGCCAGCAGTTACTCTTCACCGGTGCGGTCCGGGGAGCTGTTTTTT.

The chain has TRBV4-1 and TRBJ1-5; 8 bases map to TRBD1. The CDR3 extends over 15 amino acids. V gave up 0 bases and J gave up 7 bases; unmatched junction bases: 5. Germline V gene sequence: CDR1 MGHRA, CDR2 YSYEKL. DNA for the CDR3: TGCGCCAGCAGCCAAGAGGACAGGGTAGGGCAGCCCCAGCATTTT. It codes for CASSQEDRVGQPQHF.

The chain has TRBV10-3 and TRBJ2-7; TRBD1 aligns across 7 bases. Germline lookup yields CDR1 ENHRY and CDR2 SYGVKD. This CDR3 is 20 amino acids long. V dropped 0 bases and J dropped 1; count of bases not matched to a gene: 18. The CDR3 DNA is TGTGCCATCAGTGAGTCGACTACTCGCGCCCGACAGGGCCGATCCTACGAGCAGTACTTC. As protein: CAISESTTRARQGRSYEQYF.

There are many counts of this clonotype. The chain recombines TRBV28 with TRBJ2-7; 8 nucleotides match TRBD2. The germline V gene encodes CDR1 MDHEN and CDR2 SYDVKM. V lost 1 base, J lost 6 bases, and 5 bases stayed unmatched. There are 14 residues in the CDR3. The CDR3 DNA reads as TGTGCCAGCAGTTTATACGGTAGCGGGGTCGAGCAGTACTTC. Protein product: CASSLYGSGVEQYF.

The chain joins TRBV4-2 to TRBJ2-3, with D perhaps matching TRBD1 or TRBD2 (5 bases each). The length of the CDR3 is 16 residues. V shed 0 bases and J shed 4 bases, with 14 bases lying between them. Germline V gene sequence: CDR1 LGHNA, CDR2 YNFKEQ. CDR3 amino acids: CASSQEGTMGPDTQYF. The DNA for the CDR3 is TGTGCCAGCAGCCAAGAGGGGACCATGGGCCCAGATACGCAGTATTTT.

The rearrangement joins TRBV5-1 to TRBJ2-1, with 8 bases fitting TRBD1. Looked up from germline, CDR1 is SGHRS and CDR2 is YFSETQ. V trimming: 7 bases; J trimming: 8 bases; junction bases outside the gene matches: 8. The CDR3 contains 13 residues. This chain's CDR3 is CASQKDRDDEQFF. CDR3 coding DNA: TGCGCCAGCCAAAAGGACAGGGACGATGAGCAGTTCTTC.

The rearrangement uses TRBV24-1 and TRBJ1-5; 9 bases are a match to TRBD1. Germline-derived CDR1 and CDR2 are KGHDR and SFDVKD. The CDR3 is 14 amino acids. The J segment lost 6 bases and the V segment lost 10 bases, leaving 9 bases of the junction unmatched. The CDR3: CATSGTGKSQPQHF. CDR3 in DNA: TGTGCCACTTCCGGGACAGGGAAAAGTCAGCCCCAGCATTTT.

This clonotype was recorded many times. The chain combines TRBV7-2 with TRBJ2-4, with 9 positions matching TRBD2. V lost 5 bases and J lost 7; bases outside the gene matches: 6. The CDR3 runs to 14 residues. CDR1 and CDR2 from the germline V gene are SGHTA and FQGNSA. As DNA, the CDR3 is TGTGCCAGCAGCGCTCTAGCGGGGTTTAACATTCAGTACTTC. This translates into CASSALAGFNIQYF.

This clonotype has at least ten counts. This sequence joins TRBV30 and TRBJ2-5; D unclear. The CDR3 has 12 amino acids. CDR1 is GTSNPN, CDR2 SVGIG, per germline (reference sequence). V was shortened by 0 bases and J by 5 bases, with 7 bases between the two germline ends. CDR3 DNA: TGTGCCTGGAGTGTAAAGATTGAGACCCAGTACTTC. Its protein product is CAWSVKIETQYF.

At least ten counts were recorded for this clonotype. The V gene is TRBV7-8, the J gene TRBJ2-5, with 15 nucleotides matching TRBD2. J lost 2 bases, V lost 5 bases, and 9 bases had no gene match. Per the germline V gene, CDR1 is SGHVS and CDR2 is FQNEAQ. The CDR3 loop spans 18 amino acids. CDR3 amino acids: CASSRGTSGGQWQETQYF. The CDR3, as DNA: TGTGCCAGCAGCCGAGGGACTAGCGGGGGGCAATGGCAAGAGACCCAGTACTTC.

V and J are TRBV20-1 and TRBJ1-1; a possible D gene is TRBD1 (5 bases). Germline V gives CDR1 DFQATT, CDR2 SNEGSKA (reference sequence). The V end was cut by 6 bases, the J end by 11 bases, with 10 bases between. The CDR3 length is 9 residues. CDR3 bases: TGCAGTGCGGACAAGCAGGCTTTCTTT. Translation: CSADKQAFF.

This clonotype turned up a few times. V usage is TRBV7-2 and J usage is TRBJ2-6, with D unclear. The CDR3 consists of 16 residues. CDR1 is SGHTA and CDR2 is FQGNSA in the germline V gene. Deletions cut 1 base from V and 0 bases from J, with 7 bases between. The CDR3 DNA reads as TGTGCCAGCAGCTTAGTGCCCTCCTCTGGGGCCAACGTCCTGACTTTC. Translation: CASSLVPSSGANVLTF.

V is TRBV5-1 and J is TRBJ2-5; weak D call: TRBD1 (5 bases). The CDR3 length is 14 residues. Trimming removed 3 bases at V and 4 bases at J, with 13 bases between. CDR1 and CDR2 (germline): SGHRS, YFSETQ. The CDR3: CASSSQQGPETQYF. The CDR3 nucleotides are TGCGCCAGCAGCTCTCAGCAGGGTCCAGAGACCCAGTACTTC.

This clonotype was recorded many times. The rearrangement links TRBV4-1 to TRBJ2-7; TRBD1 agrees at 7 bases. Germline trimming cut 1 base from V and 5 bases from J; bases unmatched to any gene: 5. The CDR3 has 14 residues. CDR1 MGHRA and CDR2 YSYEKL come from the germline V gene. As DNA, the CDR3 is TGCGCCAGCAGCCAAGGGCACAGGGGTAACGAGCAGTACTTC. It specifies CASSQGHRGNEQYF.

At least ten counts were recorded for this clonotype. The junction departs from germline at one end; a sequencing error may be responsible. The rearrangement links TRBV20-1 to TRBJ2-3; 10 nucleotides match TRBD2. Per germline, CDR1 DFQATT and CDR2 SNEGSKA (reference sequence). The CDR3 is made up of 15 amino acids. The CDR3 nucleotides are TGCAGTGCCAGAGCGGGGGGGAATTGGGCTGGGGCGCAGTATTTT. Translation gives CSARAGGNWAGAQYF.

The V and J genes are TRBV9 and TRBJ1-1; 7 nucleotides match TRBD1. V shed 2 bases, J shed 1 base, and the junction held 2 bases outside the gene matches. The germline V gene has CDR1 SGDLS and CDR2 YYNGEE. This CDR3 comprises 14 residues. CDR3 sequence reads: CASSVTGTNTEAFF. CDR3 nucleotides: TGTGCCAGCAGCGTGACAGGGACGAACACTGAAGCTTTCTTT.

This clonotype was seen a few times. CDR3 sequence: CASRGTGLSNQPQHF. CDR3 nucleotides: TGTGCCAGCAGGGGGACTGGATTAAGCAATCAGCCCCAGCATTTT. The V call is TRBV6-1, the J call TRBJ1-5; perhaps TRBD1 as D (5 bases). The ends were cut back, 6 bases at V and 1 base at J, with 13 bases in the middle. The germline V gene encodes CDR1 MNHNS and CDR2 SASEGT. The CDR3 is 15 residues long.

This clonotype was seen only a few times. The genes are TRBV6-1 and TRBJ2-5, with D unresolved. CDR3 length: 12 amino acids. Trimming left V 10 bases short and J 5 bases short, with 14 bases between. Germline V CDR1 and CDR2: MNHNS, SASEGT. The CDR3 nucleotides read TGTGCCATCATGGGGATTTGGGAGACCCAGTACTTC. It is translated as CAIMGIWETQYF.

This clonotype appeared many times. The CDR3 here is CASSYSRPLPGSAYEQYF. The DNA for the CDR3 is TGTGCCAGCAGTTACTCGAGACCCCTACCGGGTTCAGCCTACGAGCAGTACTTC. The chain has TRBV6-6 and TRBJ2-7; D is uncertain. Germline V gives CDR1 MNHNY, CDR2 SVGAGI (reference sequence). The CDR3 runs to 18 residues. V was trimmed by 0 bases and J by 2 bases, leaving 20 bases between them.

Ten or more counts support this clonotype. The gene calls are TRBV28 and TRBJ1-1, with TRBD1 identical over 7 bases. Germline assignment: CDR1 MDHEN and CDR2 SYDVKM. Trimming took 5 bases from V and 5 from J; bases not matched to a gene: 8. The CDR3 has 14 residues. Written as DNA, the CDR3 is TGTGCCAGCAGTCTGGGAGACAGGGCGACTGAAGCTTTCTTT. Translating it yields CASSLGDRATEAFF.

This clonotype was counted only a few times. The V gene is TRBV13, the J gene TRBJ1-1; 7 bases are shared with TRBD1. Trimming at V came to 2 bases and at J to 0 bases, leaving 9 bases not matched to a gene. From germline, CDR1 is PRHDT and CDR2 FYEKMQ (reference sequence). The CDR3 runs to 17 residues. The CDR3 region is CASSLPTGQTLNTEAFF. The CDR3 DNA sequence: TGTGCCAGCAGCTTACCAACGGGACAGACATTGAACACTGAAGCTTTCTTT.

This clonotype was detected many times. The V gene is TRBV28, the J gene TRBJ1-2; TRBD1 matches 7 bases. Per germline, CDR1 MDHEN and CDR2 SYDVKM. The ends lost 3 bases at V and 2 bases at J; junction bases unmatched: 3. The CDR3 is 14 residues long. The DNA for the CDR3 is TGTGCCAGCAGTTTGAGGGGGCGGAACTATGGCTACACCTTC. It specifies CASSLRGRNYGYTF.

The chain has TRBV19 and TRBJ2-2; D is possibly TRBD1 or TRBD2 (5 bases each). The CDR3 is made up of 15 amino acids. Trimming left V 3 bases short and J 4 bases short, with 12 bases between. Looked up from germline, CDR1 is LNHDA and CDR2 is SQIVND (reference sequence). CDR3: CASSIGTGPTGELFF. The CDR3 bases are TGTGCCAGTAGTATTGGGACGGGACCCACCGGGGAGCTGTTTTTT.

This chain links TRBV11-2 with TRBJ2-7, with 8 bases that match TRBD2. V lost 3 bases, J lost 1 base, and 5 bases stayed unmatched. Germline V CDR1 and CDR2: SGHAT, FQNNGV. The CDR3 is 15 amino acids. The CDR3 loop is CASSFRGGSSYEQYF. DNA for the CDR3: TGTGCCAGCAGCTTTCGGGGGGGCTCATCCTACGAGCAGTACTTC.

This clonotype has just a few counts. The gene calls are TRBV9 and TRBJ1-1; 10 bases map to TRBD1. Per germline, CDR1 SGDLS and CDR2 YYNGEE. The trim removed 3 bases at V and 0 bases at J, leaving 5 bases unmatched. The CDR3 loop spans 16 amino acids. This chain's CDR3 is CASSDGQGVMNTEAFF. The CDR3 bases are TGTGCCAGCAGCGACGGACAGGGGGTCATGAACACTGAAGCTTTCTTT.

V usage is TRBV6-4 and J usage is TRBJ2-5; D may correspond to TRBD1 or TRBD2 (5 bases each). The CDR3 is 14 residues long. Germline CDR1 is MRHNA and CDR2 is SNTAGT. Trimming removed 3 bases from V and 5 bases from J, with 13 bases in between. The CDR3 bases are TGTGCCAGCAGTGATGTGGGGCCGGGGGAGACCCAGTACTTC. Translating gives CASSDVGPGETQYF.

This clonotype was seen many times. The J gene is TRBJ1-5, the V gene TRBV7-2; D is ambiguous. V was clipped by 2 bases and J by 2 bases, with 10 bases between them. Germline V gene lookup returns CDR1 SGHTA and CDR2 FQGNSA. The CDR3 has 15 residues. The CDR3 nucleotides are TGTGCCAGCAGCTTATTATATTTAGGCAATCAGCCCCAGCATTTT. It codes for CASSLLYLGNQPQHF.

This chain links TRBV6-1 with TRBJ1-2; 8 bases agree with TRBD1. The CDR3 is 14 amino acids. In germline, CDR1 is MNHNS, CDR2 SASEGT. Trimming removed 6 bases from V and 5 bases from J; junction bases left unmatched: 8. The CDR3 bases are TGTGCCAGCAGACCGGACAGGGAGCAATATGGCTACACCTTC. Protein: CASRPDREQYGYTF.

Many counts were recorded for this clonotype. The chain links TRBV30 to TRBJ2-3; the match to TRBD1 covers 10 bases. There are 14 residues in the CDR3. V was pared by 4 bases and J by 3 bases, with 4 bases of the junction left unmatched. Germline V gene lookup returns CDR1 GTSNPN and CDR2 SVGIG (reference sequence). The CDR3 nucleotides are TGTGCCTGGACCGCGGACAGGGGGACAGATACGCAGTATTTT. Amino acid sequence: CAWTADRGTDTQYF.